This T cell receptor beta chain was sequenced during a study of radiotherapy plus CTLA-4 blockade in lung cancer. Assay used: immunoSEQ multiplex PCR; TCRdb lists only in-frame clones, some missing. The table has about 38,000 clones, roughly 85% seen once; the top ten hold less than 25%. This clone has more than one count but fewer than ten. Germline-derived CDR1 and CDR2 are LGHNA and YNFKEQ. The CDR3 totals 15 residues. V was clipped by 5 bases and J by 6 bases, with 16 bases between them. With ipilimumab providing CTLA-4 blockade, focal radiation was administered to patients who had chemo-refractory metastatic non-small-cell lung cancer.

The TCR was taken from a human donor with non-small cell lung cancer whose response to radiotherapy plus ipilimumab could not be evaluated. This sample comprised peripheral blood, obtained from a patient treated with radiotherapy plus ipilimumab. The rearrangement links TRBV4-2 to TRBJ2-2; possible D gene TRBD1, 5 bases. For the CDR3, the DNA is TGTGCCAGCAGCTTGGACACGACGGTATCCGGGGAGCTGTTTTTT. Its protein is CASSLDTTVSGELFF.